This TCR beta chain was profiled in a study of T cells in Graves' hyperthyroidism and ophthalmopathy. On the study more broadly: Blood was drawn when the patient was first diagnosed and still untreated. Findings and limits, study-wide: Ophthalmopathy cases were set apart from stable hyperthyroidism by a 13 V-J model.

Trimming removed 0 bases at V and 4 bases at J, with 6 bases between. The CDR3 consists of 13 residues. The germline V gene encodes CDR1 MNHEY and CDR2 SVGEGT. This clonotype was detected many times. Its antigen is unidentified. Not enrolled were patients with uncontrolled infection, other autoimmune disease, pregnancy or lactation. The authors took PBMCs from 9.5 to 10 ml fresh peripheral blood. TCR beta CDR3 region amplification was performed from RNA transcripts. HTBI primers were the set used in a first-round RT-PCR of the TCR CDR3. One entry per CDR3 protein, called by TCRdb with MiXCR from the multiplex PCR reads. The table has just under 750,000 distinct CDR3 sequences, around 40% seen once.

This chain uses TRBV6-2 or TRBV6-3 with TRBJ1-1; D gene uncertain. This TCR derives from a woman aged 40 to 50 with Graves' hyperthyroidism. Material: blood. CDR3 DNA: TGTGCCAGCAGTTACTCAAGGTCCACTGAAGCTTTCTTT. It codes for CASSYSRSTEAFF.